This T cell receptor beta chain was retrieved from a study of response to subunit inactivated influenza vaccine. Study outcomes and limitations: Authors suggested each seasonal influenza vaccination recruits few new T cells.

CDR1 and CDR2 (germline): KGHDR, SFDVKD. Unmatched junction bases numbered 4, after V lost 4 bases and J lost 2 bases. This CDR3 is built from 17 residues. Only a few counts were recorded for this clonotype. Its antigen is as yet unknown. TCRdb analysed the RT-PCR reads with MiXCR anew, one entry per CDR3 protein. Seen here are roughly 790,000 distinct CDR3 sequences, over 20% observed once, and the top ten hold roughly 10%. The chain combines TRBV24-1 with TRBJ2-1; 13 nucleotides line up with TRBD2. This clonotype was sampled from a man aged 45-60 years who received an inactivated influenza vaccine. Sequencing used PBMCs from blood, obtained around 5 days after vaccination. The CDR3 region is CATSESGLAGTYNEQFF. The CDR3 DNA is TGTGCCACCAGTGAGTCGGGACTAGCGGGAACCTACAATGAGCAGTTCTTC.